One and the same sample provided the 13 T cell receptor beta chains below, sequenced in a study of CD8+ T cells in alopecia areata. Stated treatment: oral pan-JAK inhibitor, 5-10 mg twice daily. Sequencing relied on a cDNA template that was reverse transcribed from extracted RNA. Here immunoSEQ multiplex PCR was the method, and the copy in TCRdb shows in-frame clones only, minus some. The sample has around 190,000 clones; over 60% are singletons. Sample: CD4+ T cells sorted from blood, taken at week 4, from a patient treated with tofacitinib. All receptors come from a human donor with alopecia areata.

The CDR3 loop is CASSLRGDNQPQHF. The CDR3 DNA follows: TGTGCCAGCAGCCTGAGGGGGGACAATCAGCCCCAGCATTTT. The chain has TRBV5-6 and TRBJ1-5; D might be TRBD1 (6 bases). Germline values: CDR1 SGHDT, CDR2 YYEEEE. This CDR3 is 14 amino acids long. V was trimmed by 4 bases and J by 3 bases, leaving 11 bases between them.

V gene TRBV29-1 combines with J gene TRBJ1-5; no reliable D call. Germline loops: CDR1 SQVTM, CDR2 ANQGSEA. The length of the CDR3 is 14 residues. Trimming took 7 bases from V and 0 from J, leaving 13 bases between them. Here the CDR3 DNA reads TGCAGCGGCGTGGTTTTTTATAGCAATCAGCCCCAGCATTTT. Encoded protein: CSGVVFYSNQPQHF.

The chain combines TRBV4-1 with TRBJ2-7; D remains unclear. The CDR3 consists of 14 residues. V gave up 0 bases and J gave up 2 bases, with 8 bases separating them. From germline, CDR1 is MGHRA and CDR2 YSYEKL. The CDR3 loop reads CASSQDVLAYEQYF. The CDR3 nucleotides read TGCGCCAGCAGCCAAGATGTCCTAGCCTACGAGCAGTACTTC.

V gene TRBV4-3 combines with J gene TRBJ1-1; weak D call: TRBD1 (6 bases). The CDR3 runs 14 residues. CDR1 is LGHNA, CDR2 YSLEER, per germline. The ends were cut back, 2 bases at V and 5 bases at J, with 12 bases in the middle. CDR3 DNA: TGCGCCAGCAGCCAATTGATTCAGGGGACTGAAGCTTTCTTT. Its protein is CASSQLIQGTEAFF.

J is TRBJ1-2 and V is TRBV4-2; TRBD1 matches 8 bases. The V gene's germline CDR1 is LGHNA and CDR2 YNFKEQ. CDR3 size: 15 residues. J gave up 4 bases and V 0 bases, and 4 bases lay outside the gene matches. The CDR3 bases are TGTGCCAGCAGCCAAGACGACAGGGGAGGCTATGGCTACACCTTC. The encoded protein is CASSQDDRGGYGYTF.

This clone turned up a few times. The rearrangement uses TRBV29-1 and TRBJ1-4; TRBD1 matches 10 bases. Germline V lookup: CDR1 SQVTM, CDR2 ANQGSEA. J was trimmed by 7 bases and V by 5 bases; bases with no gene match: 7. This CDR3 has 14 amino acids. DNA of the CDR3: TGCAGCGTTCTCGATAGGACAGGGGGTGAAAAACTGTTTTTT. Protein sequence: CSVLDRTGGEKLFF.

This clone was detected a few times. V and J are TRBV2 and TRBJ2-1, with D perhaps TRBD1 or TRBD2 (6 bases each). CDR1 is SNHLY, CDR2 FYNNEI, per germline. This CDR3 contains 15 residues. The V end lost 7 bases, the J end lost 3 bases, and 16 bases lay between the germline ends. CDR3 region: CASILGGTHYNEQFF. For the CDR3, the DNA is TGTGCCAGCATTTTAGGGGGGACCCACTACAATGAGCAGTTCTTC.

As concerns this clone: Distinct nucleotide sequences in the sample also encode this CDR3. V usage is TRBV27 and J usage is TRBJ2-5; no definite D call. This CDR3 has 13 amino acids. Between the trimmed V and J ends, which lost 3 bases and 5 bases, there was a span of 10 bases. Germline CDR1 MNHEY, CDR2 SMNVEV (reference sequence). The CDR3 region is CASSFRVRETQYF. Here the CDR3 DNA reads TGTGCCAGCAGTTTTCGGGTCCGGGAGACCCAGTACTTC.

The chain recombines TRBV29-1 with TRBJ2-1; D is perhaps TRBD1 (5 bases). Germline CDR1 SQVTM, CDR2 ANQGSEA. This CDR3 region has 9 residues. CDR3 DNA: TGCAAAGGTTGGGGCGAGCAGTTCTTC. Translating it yields CKGWGEQFF.

This clone was detected only a few times. Other DNA sequences from this sample encode an identical CDR3 as well. The CDR3 DNA follows: TGCAGCGTCCGGGGGGGAGGTGAAAAACTGTTTTTT. Protein: CSVRGGGEKLFF. The chain joins TRBV29-1 to TRBJ1-4; D may be TRBD1 (5 bases). The CDR3 sequence is 12 residues long. Germline assignment: CDR1 SQVTM and CDR2 ANQGSEA. With 6 bases removed from V and 7 bases from J, the gap between germline ends came to 12 bases.

The chain couples TRBV7-9 to TRBJ1-6, with a possible D match to TRBD1 (5 bases). V lost 3 bases to trimming and J lost 5 bases, with 8 bases between them. Germline CDR1 is SEHNR and CDR2 is FQNEAQ (reference sequence). The CDR3 runs to 14 residues. CDR3 nucleotide sequence: TGTGCCAGCAGCTTCGGACATAATAATTCACCCCTCCACTTT. Translated, it gives CASSFGHNNSPLHF.

This chain joins TRBV23-1 and TRBJ2-7; 9 nucleotides line up with TRBD2. TRBV23-1 is identified as an open reading frame with a role that is uncertain. This CDR3 region has 15 residues. V was pared by 4 bases and J by 6 bases, with 10 bases of the junction left unmatched. CDR3 loop: CASSLGLARPLEQYF. The CDR3 coding sequence is TGCGCCAGCAGTCTCGGACTAGCGCGCCCGCTCGAGCAGTACTTC.

Here the CDR3 DNA reads TGCAGCGTTGATTTACAGGCACAAGAGACCCAGTACTTC. This encodes CSVDLQAQETQYF. The chain combines TRBV29-1 with TRBJ2-5, with TRBD1 as a possible D gene (5 bases). This CDR3 spans 13 amino acids. Between the trimmed V and J ends, which lost 3 bases and 2 bases, there was a span of 10 bases. From germline, CDR1 is SQVTM and CDR2 ANQGSEA.